This is a list of T cell receptor beta chains from one sample in a study of shared clonotypes between healthy human individuals. The assay was immunoSEQ multiplex PCR, and TCRdb's table has in-frame clones only and misses some. Among more than 1.2 million clones listed, 98% were seen once. The specimen sequenced was naive CD4+ T cells sorted from blood. These receptors were collected from a young man in good health. Both conserved end residues are part of each CDR3. The D gene is left open where the match is weak. Only part of the rows carry a size: once, few, many, or a class if the clone is expanded.

TRBV5-1	few	.	TRBJ1-2	TGCGCCAGCAGCTTGAGTACGGATTATGGCTACACCTTC	CASSLSTDYGYTF
TRBV7-2	.	.	TRBJ1-2	TGTGCCAGCAGCCCGAGAGGGGGTTATGGCTACACCTTC	CASSPRGGYGYTF
TRBV19	.	TRBD1	TRBJ1-2	TGTGCCAGTAGTGCCCTCCCCGGGACAGGGGCTGGCTACACCTTC	CASSALPGTGAGYTF
TRBV18	.	.	TRBJ1-2	TGTGCCAGCTCACCATTTCAGGAGGCAGGGAGGGGAGCTAACTATGGCTACACCTTC	CASSPFQEAGRGANYGYTF
TRBV19	once	.	TRBJ2-1	TGTGCCAGTAGTCCCCCTAGGGGTGTCGATGAGCAGTTCTTC	CASSPPRGVDEQFF
TRBV19	.	.	TRBJ2-5	TGTGCCAGTAAGGGAGGTAGCCTCCAAGAGACCCAGTACTTC	CASKGGSLQETQYF
TRBV15	.	.	TRBJ2-7	TGTGCCACCAGCAGAGAGCTTGCAGTCTACGAGCAGTACTTC	CATSRELAVYEQYF
TRBV11-2	.	.	TRBJ2-1	TGTGCCAGCAGCTTCTTAGCGGACTACAATGAGCAGTTCTTC	CASSFLADYNEQFF
TRBV18	.	TRBD2	TRBJ2-1	TGTGCCAGCTCACCGGTCGGGGGGATATACAATGAGCAGTTCTTC	CASSPVGGIYNEQFF
TRBV10-3	.	TRBD2	TRBJ2-2	TGTGCCATCAGTGAGTCGACCGGGACTATCGTTGGGGAGCTGTTTTTT	CAISESTGTIVGELFF
TRBV20-1	.	.	TRBJ2-3	TGCAGTGCTTCAGGGGTAGATACGCAGTATTTT	CSASGVDTQYF
TRBV7-9	.	TRBD1	TRBJ2-1	TGTGCCAGCAGCTCCCGGGACAGGGGAAGGAATGAGCAGTTCTTC	CASSSRDRGRNEQFF
TRBV5-1	.	TRBD1	TRBJ1-3	TGCGCCAGCAGCTTGGTTCCCGGGACAGGGGGCCGAGGAAACACCATATATTTT	CASSLVPGTGGRGNTIYF
TRBV6-5	.	TRBD2	TRBJ2-7	TGTGCCAGCAGGGGACTAGCGGAAAACTCCTACGAGCAGTACTTC	CASRGLAENSYEQYF
TRBV7-3	.	.	TRBJ2-7	TGTGCCAGCAGCGAATGGGACCTCGACGAGCAGTACTTC	CASSEWDLDEQYF
TRBV7-2	.	.	TRBJ1-3	TGTGCCAGCAGCTTCACGGGCACCATTACCTCTGGAAACACCATATATTTT	CASSFTGTITSGNTIYF
TRBV28	.	.	TRBJ2-2	TGTGCCAGCAGTTCGGGATTAGCGGTCGGGGAGCTGTTTTTT	CASSSGLAVGELFF
TRBV9	.	.	TRBJ1-4	TGTGCCAGCAGCGTAGAACCCGTTAATGAAAAACTGTTTTTT	CASSVEPVNEKLFF
TRBV9	.	.	TRBJ2-7	TGTGCCAGCAGCGTAGGATCGACAGTAACCTACGAGCAGTACTTC	CASSVGSTVTYEQYF
TRBV5-4	.	TRBD2	TRBJ2-2	TGTGCCAGCAGCTTGATAGCGGGAGGGCCTACCGGGGAGCTGTTTTTT	CASSLIAGGPTGELFF
TRBV5-1	.	TRBD1	TRBJ2-5	TGCGCCAGCAACAGGGGGCAGGAGACCCAGTACTTC	CASNRGQETQYF
TRBV18	.	.	TRBJ1-5	TGTGCCAGCTCACCGGACGGGTGGGGGAAACCCCAGCATTTT	CASSPDGWGKPQHF
TRBV2	.	.	TRBJ2-3	TGTGCCAGCACGGAAATTATTGGACGTCTCACAGATACGCAGTATTTT	CASTEIIGRLTDTQYF
TRBV7-2	.	.	TRBJ2-5	TGTGCCAGCAGCTTGGAGGTCAGAGAGACCCAGTACTTC	CASSLEVRETQYF
TRBV7-2	.	.	TRBJ1-1	TGTGCCAGCAGCCCACCGGGGGGAGGGTTTAACACTGAAGCTTTCTTT	CASSPPGGGFNTEAFF
TRBV27	once	.	TRBJ2-6	TGTGCCAGCACTCCACGGCGGAACAGGATGAGCTCTGGGGCCAACGTCCTGACTTTC	CASTPRRNRMSSGANVLTF
TRBV18	.	.	TRBJ1-3	TGTGCCAGCTCACCACAGATTCGCTCTGGAAACACCATATATTTT	CASSPQIRSGNTIYF
TRBV18	.	.	TRBJ2-1	TGTGCCAGCTCACCACCTGGTTCCTACAATGAGCAGTTCTTC	CASSPPGSYNEQFF
TRBV2	.	.	TRBJ2-3	TGTGCCAGCAGTTTCTCCGGAAAGACAGATACGCAGTATTTT	CASSFSGKTDTQYF
TRBV7-9	.	TRBD1	TRBJ1-1	TGTGCCAGCAGCCCGGGACAGGGCGGCGAATCGGCTTTCTTT	CASSPGQGGESAFF
TRBV28	.	.	TRBJ2-1	TGTGCCAGCAGTTTAGGCGCAGCCCGCTACAATGAGCAGTTCTTC	CASSLGAARYNEQFF
TRBV5-1	.	.	TRBJ1-1	TGCGCCAGCAGCGCCCCTCTGCTGGGGAAATCTGAAGCTTTCTTT	CASSAPLLGKSEAFF
TRBV2	.	.	TRBJ2-5	TGTGCCAGCAGTCAGCAAGAGACCCAGTACTTC	CASSQQETQYF
TRBV7-9	.	TRBD2	TRBJ2-1	TGTGCCAGCAGCTTTCGGACTAGCGGGAGTGACAATGAGCAGTTCTTC	CASSFRTSGSDNEQFF
TRBV7-6	.	.	TRBJ2-1	TGTGCCAGCAGCTCGCTAGTAAAGGCCACAGCTGAGCAGTTCTTC	CASSSLVKATAEQFF
TRBV7-3	.	.	TRBJ2-7	TGTGCCAGCAGCTTGGTCCCGGGATCCTACGAGCAGTACTTC	CASSLVPGSYEQYF
TRBV9	.	TRBD1	TRBJ1-4	TGTGCCAGCAGCGTAGCGACAGGGGGGGATGAAAAACTGTTTTTT	CASSVATGGDEKLFF
TRBV6-6	.	.	TRBJ1-5	TGTGCCAGCAGGAATCAGCCCCAGCATTTT	CASRNQPQHF
TRBV7-8	.	.	TRBJ2-1	TGTGCCAGCAGCTCTCGATACGGGAACCCCAAGAACAATGAGCAGTTCTTC	CASSSRYGNPKNNEQFF
TRBV10-2	.	.	TRBJ1-5	TGCGCCAGCAGACCCGGAGGGGGGGTTGGGAGCAATCAGCCCCAGCATTTT	CASRPGGGVGSNQPQHF
TRBV11-2	.	.	TRBJ1-2	TGTGCCAGCAGCTTAGACAGGTCTGACTATGGCTACACCTTC	CASSLDRSDYGYTF
TRBV7-9	once	.	TRBJ1-1	TGTGCCAGCAGCCTAATAAGGGGCGCGACTGAAGCTTTCTTT	CASSLIRGATEAFF
TRBV6-1	.	TRBD2	TRBJ2-7	TGTGCCAGCAGTGTACTAGCGGGGTTGAGCTCCTACGAGCAGTACTTC	CASSVLAGLSSYEQYF
TRBV30	.	.	TRBJ1-5	TGTGCCTGGAGTGTGGCAAGCAATCAGCCCCAGCATTTT	CAWSVASNQPQHF
TRBV6-1	.	.	TRBJ2-7	TGTGCCAGCAGAACAGGGTACGAGCAGTACTTC	CASRTGYEQYF
TRBV7-9	.	.	TRBJ2-5	TGTGCCAGCAGCTTAGAGGGCCGGGGATCAGAGACCCAGTACTTC	CASSLEGRGSETQYF
TRBV28	.	TRBD2	TRBJ2-3	TGTGCCAGCACTCCGGGACTAGCGGGATTCACAGATACGCAGTATTTT	CASTPGLAGFTDTQYF
TRBV18	.	.	TRBJ2-5	TGTGCCAGCTCGCCGATTCTCTCCCGGACAGCACAAGAGACCCAGTACTTC	CASSPILSRTAQETQYF
TRBV28	.	.	TRBJ2-7	TGTGCCAGCAGGAGGGACCCAGCCTACGAGCAGTACTTC	CASRRDPAYEQYF